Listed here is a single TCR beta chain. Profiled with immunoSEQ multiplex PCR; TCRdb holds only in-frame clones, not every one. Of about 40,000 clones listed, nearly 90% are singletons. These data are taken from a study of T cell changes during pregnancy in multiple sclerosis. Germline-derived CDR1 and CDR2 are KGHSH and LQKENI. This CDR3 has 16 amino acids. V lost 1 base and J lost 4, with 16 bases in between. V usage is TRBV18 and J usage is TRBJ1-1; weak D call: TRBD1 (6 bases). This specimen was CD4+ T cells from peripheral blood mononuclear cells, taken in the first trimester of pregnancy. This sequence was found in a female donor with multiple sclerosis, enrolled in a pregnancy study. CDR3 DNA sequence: TGTGCCAGCTCACCACGATCAGGGGTCGAGAGCACTGAAGCTTTCTTT. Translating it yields CASSPRSGVESTEAFF.